The clone carrying this T cell receptor (beta chain) occurred a few times. Antigen specificity is unknown. TCRdb itself ran the 5' RACE reads through MiXCR, one entry per CDR3 protein. The data hold roughly 200,000 distinct CDR3 sequences, with about a sixth observed a single time. This specimen belongs to a study of T-cell memory formation after mild COVID-19. Points from the study as a whole: Day 15 to 85 contracting clones showed balanced CD4/CD8; day 15 to 37 expanders favored CD4+. CD4+ contracting clones were mainly CM and EM; CD8+ ones, EMRA.

Germline loops: CDR1 DFQATT, CDR2 SNEGSKA (reference sequence). The CDR3 has 17 residues. J gave up 2 bases and V 0 bases, and 5 bases lay outside the gene matches. The V and J genes are TRBV20-1 and TRBJ2-3; 13 bases are shared with TRBD2. This TCR was recovered from an adult woman who had mild COVID-19 (a few samples of this study predate the infection). Cell type and time point are not known. Sequencing was carried out using PBMCs or a T cell subset sorted from them (not recorded which). The CDR3 loop reads CSARDPGTSGTTDTQYF. The CDR3 nucleotides read TGCAGTGCTAGAGACCCGGGGACTAGCGGGACCACAGATACGCAGTATTTT.